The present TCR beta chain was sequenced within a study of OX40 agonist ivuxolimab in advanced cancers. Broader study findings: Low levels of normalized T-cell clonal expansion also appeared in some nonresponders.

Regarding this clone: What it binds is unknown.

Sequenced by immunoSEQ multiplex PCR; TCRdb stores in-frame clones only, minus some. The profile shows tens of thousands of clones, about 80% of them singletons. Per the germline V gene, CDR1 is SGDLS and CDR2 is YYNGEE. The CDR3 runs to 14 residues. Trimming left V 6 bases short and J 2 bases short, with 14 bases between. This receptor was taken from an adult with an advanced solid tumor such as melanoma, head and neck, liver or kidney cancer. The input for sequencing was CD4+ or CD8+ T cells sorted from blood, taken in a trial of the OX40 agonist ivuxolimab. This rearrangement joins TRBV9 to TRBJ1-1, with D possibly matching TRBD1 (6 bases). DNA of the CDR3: TGTGCCAGCACCAACAGGGAAGTTAACACTGAAGCTTTCTTT. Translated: CASTNREVNTEAFF.